The rows below give T cell receptor beta chains drawn from one sample of a study of blood T cell repertoires in COVID-19. Assay: immunoSEQ multiplex PCR; the TCRdb copy retains only in-frame clones and omits some. This sample yields about 200,000 clones, of which about 90% are seen a single time; 20% to 25% belongs to the top ten. The sequenced sample was peripheral blood. The receptors come from a man in his 60s with active or convalescent COVID-19. Each CDR3 is given with its conserved first and last residue. D genes are given only for firm matches. Only some rows state a clone size, as once, few, many or a class for expanded clones.

-	TRBV12-5	-	TRBJ2-1	CASGLGSLFYNEQFF	TGTGCTAGTGGTTTAGGTAGCTTATTTTACAATGAGCAGTTCTTC
-	TRBV28	TRBD1	TRBJ2-7	CASSFPWTGVNYEQYF	TGTGCCAGCAGTTTCCCCTGGACAGGGGTTAACTACGAGCAGTACTTC
once	TRBV5-1	TRBD1	TRBJ1-1	CASSNYRGYLDTEAFF	TGCGCCAGCAGCAACTACAGGGGTTATTTGGACACTGAAGCTTTCTTT
-	TRBV4-1	TRBD1	TRBJ1-5	CASSQAKRQGSYSNQPQHF	TGCGCCAGCAGCCAAGCAAAGCGACAGGGGTCTTATAGCAATCAGCCCCAGCATTTT
once	TRBV7-2	-	TRBJ1-1	CASSPYLANTEAFF	TGTGCCAGCAGCCCATATCTAGCGAACACTGAAGCTTTCTTT
-	TRBV5-5	-	TRBJ1-6	CASSLYTPDNSPLHF	TGTGCCAGCAGCCTGTATACCCCGGATAATTCACCCCTCCACTTT
-	TRBV6-5	-	TRBJ1-6	CASSYRQNSPLHF	TGTGCCAGCAGTTACCGACAGAATTCACCCCTCCACTTT
few	TRBV5-6	-	TRBJ2-2	CASSLLQALNTGELFF	TGTGCCAGCAGCTTGTTACAAGCGTTGAACACCGGGGAGCTGTTTTTT
-	TRBV10-1	-	TRBJ1-3	CAFARGIHSGNTIYF	TGCGCCTTCGCACGAGGGATTCACTCTGGAAACACCATATATTTT
-	TRBV7-2	-	TRBJ1-2	CASSPKMGGLSYGYTF	TGTGCCAGCAGCCCAAAAATGGGGGGGTTGAGCTATGGCTACACCTTC
-	TRBV28	-	TRBJ1-3	CASTRGASGNTIYF	TGTGCCAGCACCCGGGGGGCCTCTGGAAACACCATATATTTT
few	TRBV5-1	TRBD1	TRBJ1-1	CASSLDRMNTEAFF	TGCGCCAGCAGCCTGGACAGGATGAACACTGAAGCTTTCTTT
-	TRBV18	TRBD1	TRBJ2-3	CASSPRDSADTQYF	TGTGCCAGCTCACCCCGGGACAGCGCAGATACGCAGTATTTT
-	TRBV27	TRBD1	TRBJ2-2	CASSERQGRMSGELFF	TGTGCCAGCAGCGAACGACAGGGTCGAATGTCCGGGGAGCTGTTTTTT
once	TRBV20-1	-	TRBJ1-2	CSASSRGHPLNGYTF	TGCAGTGCTAGTTCCCGCGGGCACCCATTAAATGGCTACACCTTC
-	TRBV25-1	TRBD1	TRBJ2-7	CASSGTGESYEQYF	TGTGCCAGCAGTGGAACAGGGGAATCCTACGAGCAGTACTTC
-	TRBV6-7	TRBD1	TRBJ1-3	CASTIEGAQNTIYF	TGTGCCAGCACCATAGAGGGGGCTCAAAACACCATATATTTT
-	TRBV5-1	TRBD1	TRBJ1-2	CASSLNRGNYGYTF	TGCGCCAGCAGCTTAAACAGGGGGAACTATGGCTACACCTTC
-	TRBV11-2	TRBD2	TRBJ2-2	CASSLGTSGATGELFF	TGTGCCAGCAGCCTAGGGACTAGCGGGGCCACCGGGGAGCTGTTTTTT
-	TRBV21-1	-	TRBJ2-3	CASSKEWSDFETDTQYF	TGTGCCAGCAGCAAAGAATGGTCCGACTTCGAGACAGATACGCAGTATTTT
-	TRBV3-1/TRBV3-2	TRBD2	TRBJ2-2	CASSPRGVGDTGELFF	TGTGCCAGCAGCCCACGGGGGGTTGGTGACACCGGGGAGCTGTTTTTT
-	TRBV6-5	-	TRBJ1-2	CASGGFYGYTF	TGTGCCAGCGGCGGCTTCTATGGCTACACCTTC
-	TRBV3-1/TRBV3-2	TRBD2	TRBJ2-1	CASSYTSGGRYNEQFF	TGTGCCAGCAGCTATACTAGCGGGGGCCGCTACAATGAGCAGTTCTTC
-	TRBV7-3	-	TRBJ2-3	CASSLDLAHTDTQYF	TGTGCCAGCAGCTTAGATCTAGCCCACACAGATACGCAGTATTTT
-	TRBV4-2	-	TRBJ1-2	CASSQDLGSQGYGYTF	TGTGCCAGCAGCCAAGATCTCGGGAGCCAAGGGTATGGCTACACCTTC
-	TRBV5-1	TRBD1	TRBJ2-2	CASSLAPRDRGTGELFF	TGCGCCAGCAGCTTGGCCCCCCGTGACAGGGGCACCGGGGAGCTGTTTTTT
-	TRBV6-4	-	TRBJ2-3	CASSDIQGNTQYF	TGTGCCAGCAGTGACATACAGGGTAATACGCAGTATTTT
-	TRBV11-2	TRBD1	TRBJ2-7	CASRKGGRAYEQYF	TGTGCCAGCCGTAAAGGGGGCAGGGCCTACGAGCAGTACTTC
-	TRBV3-1/TRBV3-2	-	TRBJ1-2	CASSQDLATANYGYTF	TGTGCCAGCAGCCAAGATTTGGCCACAGCTAACTATGGCTACACCTTC
-	TRBV6-6	TRBD2	TRBJ2-7	CASESTSGTGWFEQYF	TGTGCCAGCGAGTCGACTAGCGGCACTGGATGGTTCGAGCAGTACTTC
-	TRBV11-2	-	TRBJ2-2	CASSPTGSNTGELFF	TGTGCCAGCAGCCCCACAGGGTCGAACACCGGGGAGCTGTTTTTT
-	TRBV5-1	-	TRBJ2-7	CASSPSGGGGSYEQYF	TGCGCCAGCAGCCCCTCAGGAGGGGGGGGCTCCTACGAGCAGTACTTC
-	TRBV19	-	TRBJ1-5	CASSSGELRNQPQHF	TGTGCCAGTAGTAGCGGGGAGCTCCGCAATCAGCCCCAGCATTTT
few	TRBV6-5	-	TRBJ1-1	CASIPRGFRSTEAFF	TGTGCCAGCATCCCGCGCGGGTTCAGGTCCACTGAAGCTTTCTTT
-	TRBV4-1	-	TRBJ2-1	CASSQSAQGSSSYNEQFF	TGCGCCAGCAGCCAAAGTGCTCAGGGGTCTTCCTCCTACAATGAGCAGTTCTTC
-	TRBV14	-	TRBJ2-1	CASSHGVGSYNEQFF	TGTGCCAGCAGCCACGGGGTCGGCTCCTACAATGAGCAGTTCTTC
-	TRBV27	TRBD1	TRBJ1-5	CASSYDREQPQHF	TGTGCCAGCAGCTACGACAGGGAACAGCCCCAGCATTTT
-	TRBV12-3/TRBV12-4	-	TRBJ1-5	CASSSGIWQPQHF	TGTGCCAGCAGTTCAGGGATATGGCAGCCCCAGCATTTT
-	TRBV2	TRBD1	TRBJ2-2	CASSYRQGAGELFF	TGTGCCAGCAGTTACAGACAGGGGGCCGGGGAGCTGTTTTTT
-	TRBV7-9	TRBD1	TRBJ2-5	CASSKGTGREETQYF	TGTGCCAGCAGCAAAGGGACAGGGAGGGAGGAGACCCAGTACTTC
-	TRBV2	-	TRBJ1-2	CASLGSAYGYTF	TGTGCCAGCTTAGGGAGCGCCTATGGCTACACCTTC
-	TRBV5-1	TRBD1	TRBJ1-4	CASSAGTEGEKLFF	TGCGCCAGCAGCGCCGGGACAGAGGGTGAAAAACTGTTTTTT
-	TRBV7-9	TRBD1	TRBJ1-6	CASSLTGGRSPLHF	TGTGCCAGCAGCTTAACAGGGGGCAGATCACCCCTCCACTTT
-	TRBV5-6	TRBD1	TRBJ1-1	CASSFADRVNAEAFF	TGTGCCAGCAGCTTTGCGGACAGGGTCAACGCTGAAGCTTTCTTT
once	TRBV2	-	TRBJ2-4	CASSSDSNIQYF	TGTGCCAGCAGTTCCGACTCGAACATTCAGTACTTC
-	TRBV29-1	-	TRBJ2-7	CSVEAGSSYEQYF	TGCAGCGTTGAGGCAGGGTCTTCCTACGAGCAGTACTTC
-	TRBV5-5	-	TRBJ2-3	CASSLDRDTQYF	TGTGCCAGCAGCTTGGATCGAGATACGCAGTATTTT
-	TRBV28	-	TRBJ1-5	CASSFYPGPQHF	TGTGCCAGCAGTTTCTACCCCGGGCCCCAGCATTTT
-	TRBV6-1	-	TRBJ1-5	CASSEDRFYQPQHF	TGTGCCAGCAGTGAAGACAGGTTTTATCAGCCCCAGCATTTT
-	TRBV6-6	-	TRBJ1-1	CASSYEGKNTEAFF	TGTGCCAGCAGTTACGAGGGAAAGAACACTGAAGCTTTCTTT
-	TRBV9	-	TRBJ2-7	CASSVGDTRQYF	TGTGCCAGCAGCGTAGGGGACACTAGGCAGTACTTC